These 12 T cell receptor beta chains originate from one sample sequenced in a study of CDR3 diversity in severe acne. Each CDR3 protein is one row after TCRdb ran MiXCR on the PCR reads. The table has about 98,000 distinct CDR3 sequences, roughly half seen once. Input material: blood. The receptors here all came from a male donor with acne.

This clonotype was seen a handful of times. The junction does not match germline at one end; this may be a read error. The chain couples TRBV29-1 to TRBJ2-5; 11 positions match TRBD2. The length of the CDR3 is 17 residues. Germline loops: CDR1 SQVTM, CDR2 ANQGSEA. Here the CDR3 reads CSVEDSRTSGLQETQYF. For the CDR3, the DNA is TGCAGCGTGGAAGATAGCCGGACTAGCGGGTTACAAGAGACCCAGTACTTC.

Note on this clonotype: One end of the junction varies from germline; a read error may be responsible. This rearrangement joins TRBV24-1 to TRBJ1-5, with D hard to call. This CDR3 is 14 amino acids long. Germline CDR1 and CDR2: KGHDR and SFDVKD. The chain's CDR3 is CASSDLADGQPQHF. The CDR3 nucleotides are TGTGCCAGCAGTGATTTGGCAGATGGTCAGCCCCAGCATTTT.

With regard to this clonotype: At one boundary the junction diverges from the germline segment, which might be a read error. The gene calls are TRBV25-1 and TRBJ1-5; a weak D match, TRBD1 (6 bases). Germline lookup yields CDR1 MGHDK and CDR2 SYGVNS. The CDR3 length is 16 residues. The CDR3 sequence is CASSKRRDRSSQPQHF. As DNA, the CDR3 is TGTGCCAGCAGTAAACGGCGAGACAGGAGCAGTCAGCCCCAGCATTTT.

The sample holds one count of this clonotype. Here the CDR3 omits its conserved ending phenylalanine or tryptophan, so a read error is the likely source. This rearrangement joins TRBV7-8 to TRBJ2-7, with 12 bases identical to TRBD2. Germline-derived CDR1 and CDR2 are SGHVS and FQNEAQ. V shed 5 bases, J shed 1 base, and the junction held 3 bases outside the gene matches. This CDR3 contains 15 residues. For the CDR3, the DNA is TGTGCCAGCAGCCTCGGACTAGCGGGGTCCTACGAGCAGTACCTC. This encodes CASSLGLAGSYEQYL.

This clonotype was counted ten times or more. The chain joins TRBV20-1 to TRBJ2-5; D is ambiguous. Germline V lookup: CDR1 DFQATT, CDR2 SNEGSKA (reference sequence). V was trimmed by 6 bases and J by 0 bases, leaving 8 bases between them. The CDR3 consists of 12 residues. CDR3 DNA sequence: TGCAGTGCGGTAGAGGACCAAGAGACCCAGTACTTC. Residues: CSAVEDQETQYF.

This chain joins TRBV4-3 and TRBJ1-4; perhaps TRBD1 as D (5 bases). Germline assignment: CDR1 LGHNA and CDR2 YSLEER. The CDR3 consists of 16 residues. Trimming removed 1 base at V and 6 bases at J, with 15 bases between. The CDR3 protein is CASSQAERGFDEKLFF. CDR3 nucleotide sequence: TGCGCCAGCAGCCAAGCGGAACGGGGCTTTGATGAAAAACTGTTTTTT.

This chain joins TRBV29-1 and TRBJ1-1; D remains ambiguous. This CDR3 spans 14 amino acids. CDR1 SQVTM and CDR2 ANQGSEA come from the germline V gene. The CDR3 reads CSEVANGRNTEAFF. CDR3 DNA sequence: TGCAGTGAAGTGGCGAACGGCAGGAACACTGAAGCTTTCTTT.

The sample holds one count of this clonotype. As DNA, the CDR3 is TGTGCCAGCAGTGGAGCCCGGGACAGGGACTACAATGAGCAGTATTTT. Translation gives CASSGARDRDYNEQYF. The rearrangement links TRBV2 to TRBJ2-3, with 9 bases lining up with TRBD1. V shed 4 bases, J shed 11 bases, and the junction held 16 bases outside the gene matches. The CDR3 length is 16 residues. The germline V gene encodes CDR1 SNHLY and CDR2 FYNNEI.

The J gene is TRBJ2-6, the V gene TRBV18; maybe TRBD2 (5 bases). With 3 bases removed from V and 1 base from J, the gap between germline ends came to 10 bases. Germline-derived CDR1 and CDR2 are KGHSH and LQKENI. The CDR3 contains 16 residues. CDR3 DNA: TGTGCCAGCTCACCCCGAGAGGGTTCTGGGGCCAACGTCCTGACTTTC. It is translated as CASSPREGSGANVLTF.

About this clonotype itself: A read error may explain this, as a much larger clone is one base away. This chain joins TRBV14 and TRBJ2-1; possibly TRBD2 for D (5 bases). CDR3 length: 17 amino acids. Germline V CDR1 and CDR2: SGHDN, FVKESK. The V and J ends lost 0 bases and 6 bases respectively, with 18 bases between them. The CDR3 DNA is TGTGCCAGCAGCCAAGAGGGCAGAATTAGCGCGAGCAATGAGCAGTTCTTC. Translation: CASSQEGRISASNEQFF.

This clonotype was detected once. The chain employs TRBV11-2 and TRBJ2-5; 10 bases are shared with TRBD2. Unmatched junction bases numbered 1, after V lost 3 bases and J lost 3 bases. The CDR3 is made up of 14 amino acids. The germline V gene encodes CDR1 SGHAT and CDR2 FQNNGV. The CDR3 sequence is CASSFLAGEETQYF. In nucleotides, the CDR3 is TGTGCCAGCAGCTTTCTAGCGGGAGAAGAGACCCAGTACTTC. The whole variable domain, remainder taken from reference TRBV11-2 and TRBJ2-5, is EAGVAQSPRYKIIEKRQSVAFWCNPISGHATLYWYQQILGQGPKLLIQFQNNGVVDDSQLPKDRFSAERLKGVDSTLKIQPAKLEDSAVYLCASSFLAGEETQYFGPGTRLLVL.

Ten or more counts support this clonotype. The gene calls are TRBV4-1 and TRBJ2-5; 8 bases are a match to TRBD1. CDR1 is MGHRA and CDR2 is YSYEKL in the germline V gene. V gave up 1 base and J gave up 1 base; unmatched junction bases: 2. CDR3 length equals 15 residues. CDR3 region: CASSQAGQGQETQYF. The DNA of the CDR3 is TGCGCCAGCAGCCAAGCCGGACAGGGCCAAGAGACCCAGTACTTC.